This TCR beta chain was sequenced for a study of blood T cell repertoires in COVID-19. Using immunoSEQ multiplex PCR, the repertoire was profiled, and TCRdb retains in-frame clones only, with some absent. Of roughly 79,000 clones listed, 65% to 85% are singletons. The germline gives CDR1 SGHRS, CDR2 YFSETQ. V lost 4 bases, J lost 8 bases, and 15 bases lay in between. The CDR3 is 14 amino acids. This clone occurred a few times. The source material was peripheral blood. This clonotype was sampled from a man between 60 and 70 years old with active or convalescent COVID-19. The chain couples TRBV5-1 to TRBJ1-4; D might be TRBD1 (5 bases). CDR3: CASSHRGEEEKLFF. CDR3 nucleotide sequence: TGCGCCAGCAGCCACCGGGGGGAGGAAGAAAAACTGTTTTTT.